Listed below are T cell receptor beta chains from one sample, sequenced in a study of PD-L1 blockade in urothelial cancer. TCRdb's copy holds only in-frame clones and misses some; the assay was immunoSEQ multiplex PCR. Altogether approximately 100,000 clones are present, about 90% being singletons, with the ten largest covering just over 0.9%. This sample comprised PBMCs, obtained around atezolizumab (anti-PD-L1) treatment. These receptors all come from an elderly woman with urothelial cancer. The CDR3 runs from the conserved cysteine through the conserved F or W. D genes are given only for firm matches. The size field is filled for only some rows; it gives once, few, many or a size class.

clone_size j_call v_call d_call cdr3_nt cdr3_aa
. TRBJ1-2 TRBV19 TRBD1 TGTGCCAGCCGAAAAGAGGGGGCGGAAAACTATGGCTACACCTTC CASRKEGAENYGYTF
. TRBJ2-1 TRBV29-1 TRBD1 TGCAGCGTGACAGGGGACGCCTTTGGGGGCTACAATGAGCAGTTCTTC CSVTGDAFGGYNEQFF
. TRBJ2-1 TRBV27 . TGTGCCAGTATTAGGGGGGGCGGGAGAGGGTCCTACAATGAGCAGTTCTTC CASIRGGGRGSYNEQFF
once TRBJ2-1 TRBV4-2 . TGTGCCAGCAGCCAAGAGACTCCCAATGAGCAGTTCTTC CASSQETPNEQFF
once TRBJ2-1 TRBV5-1 . TGCGCCAGCAGGATTACGGCGGTGGATGAGCAGTTCTTC CASRITAVDEQFF
once TRBJ2-1 TRBV5-5 TRBD2 TGTGCCAGCAGCATGGGTAGCGGGAGGAGCTCCTACAATGAGCAGTTCTTC CASSMGSGRSSYNEQFF
few TRBJ1-1 TRBV30 . TGTGCCTGGAGTGTATTGAGGGCTGAAGCTTTCTTT CAWSVLRAEAFF
. TRBJ2-6 TRBV9 . TGTGCCAGCAGCGTAGATACTTCTGGGGCCAACGTCCTGACTTTC CASSVDTSGANVLTF
. TRBJ2-5 TRBV11-3 . TGTGCCAGCAGCTTAGGGGCTAAGGGGTCGCAAGAGACCCAGTACTTC CASSLGAKGSQETQYF
. TRBJ1-3 TRBV4-2 . TGTGCCAGCAGCCAGTTTCAGTTGAAAGGGAGTTTGTCTGGAAACACCATATATTTT CASSQFQLKGSLSGNTIYF
. TRBJ2-6 TRBV28 . TGTGCCAGCAGTTTCTCCCATACAGGGAGTGGGGCCAACGTCCTGACTTTC CASSFSHTGSGANVLTF
. TRBJ2-7 TRBV28 . TGTGCCAGCACTTCAAGAGGACTCCAGTACTTC CASTSRGLQYF
. TRBJ2-7 TRBV6-5 TRBD2 TGTGCCAGCAGTTACTGGACTAGCGACGAGCAGTACTTC CASSYWTSDEQYF
. TRBJ1-1 TRBV19 . TGTGCCAGTAGTGTAACATTGAACACTGAAGCTTTCTTT CASSVTLNTEAFF
. TRBJ2-1 TRBV7-6 TRBD2 TGTGCCAGCTCCCCGGGAGGGACCAACAATGAGCAGTTCTTC CASSPGGTNNEQFF
. TRBJ1-1 TRBV27 TRBD1 TGTGCCAGCAGCCGGGACAGGGGGAGGGCTGAAGCTTTCTTT CASSRDRGRAEAFF
. TRBJ2-7 TRBV18 TRBD2 TGTGCCAGCTCACCGAGGACTAGCGCCTCCTACGAGCAGTACTTC CASSPRTSASYEQYF
. TRBJ1-5 TRBV10-3 TRBD1 TGTGCCATCAGTGAGTCCCTACAGGGGGCGAATCAGCCCCAGCATTTT CAISESLQGANQPQHF
. TRBJ2-1 TRBV6-5 TRBD2 TGTGCCAGCAGTTCCTTTAGCGGGAGGTCAAATGAGCAGTTCTTC CASSSFSGRSNEQFF
. TRBJ2-1 TRBV27 . TGTGCCAGCAGCCTAGAGGGCCGCCAATACAATGAGCAGTTCTTC CASSLEGRQYNEQFF
once TRBJ2-5 TRBV4-1 TRBD2 TGCGCCAGCAGAGAAGGGGCGGGGGAGGTTCAAGAGACCCAGTACTTC CASREGAGEVQETQYF
. TRBJ2-6 TRBV9 . TGTGCCAGCAGCGTAGGTAGCAGCTTGACTGGGGCCAACGTCCTGACTTTC CASSVGSSLTGANVLTF
. TRBJ2-5 TRBV10-3 . TGTGCCATCAGCGTCGGGGGCCAAGAGACCCAGTACTTC CAISVGGQETQYF
. TRBJ2-5 TRBV19 . TGTGCCAGTAGTTCCGTAAGCCCAGAGACCCAGTACTTC CASSSVSPETQYF
. TRBJ1-2 TRBV5-4 . TGTGCCAGCAGCTTGACGGGGACTAACTATGGCTACACCTTC CASSLTGTNYGYTF
. TRBJ2-1 TRBV27 TRBD2 TGTGCCAGCAGTCACCCTACTAGCGGGAGAGACAATGAGCAGTTCTTC CASSHPTSGRDNEQFF